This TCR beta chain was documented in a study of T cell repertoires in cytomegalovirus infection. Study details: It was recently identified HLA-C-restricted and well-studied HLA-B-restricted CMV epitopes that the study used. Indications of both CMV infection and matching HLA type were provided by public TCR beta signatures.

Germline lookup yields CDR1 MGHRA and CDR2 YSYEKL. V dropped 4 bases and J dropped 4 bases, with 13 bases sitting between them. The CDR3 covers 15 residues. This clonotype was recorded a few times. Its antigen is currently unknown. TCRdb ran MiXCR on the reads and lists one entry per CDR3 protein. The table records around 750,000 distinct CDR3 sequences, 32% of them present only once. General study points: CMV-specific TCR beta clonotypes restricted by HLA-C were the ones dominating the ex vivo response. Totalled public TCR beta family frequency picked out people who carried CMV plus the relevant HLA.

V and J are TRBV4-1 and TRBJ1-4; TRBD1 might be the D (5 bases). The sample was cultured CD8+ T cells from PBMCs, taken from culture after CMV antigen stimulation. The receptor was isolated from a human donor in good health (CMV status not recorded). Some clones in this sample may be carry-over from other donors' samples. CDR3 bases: TGCGCCAGCAGCCCTAGACGAGGGGATAATGAAAAACTGTTTTTT. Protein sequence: CASSPRRGDNEKLFF.